Presented here are 6 T cell receptor beta chains from one specimen sequenced in a study of blood T cells in healthy people across ages. Combining a sample-barcoded 5' primer with a J-beta primer mix, a second PCR ran for about 6 to 11 cycles. TCRdb reprocessed the 5' RACE reads via MiXCR and lists one record per CDR3 protein. Among about 1.6 million distinct CDR3 sequences listed, roughly 30% were seen once. The sequenced sample consisted of blood. The source of these receptors is a woman younger than 45 in good health.

This clonotype was observed a handful of times. The V and J genes are TRBV6-6 and TRBJ2-7; D gene uncertain. CDR3 size: 14 residues. Germline CDR1 and CDR2: MNHNY and SVGAGI (reference sequence). With 7 bases removed from V and 1 base from J, the gap between germline ends came to 14 bases. The CDR3 region is CASIDPRRSYEQYF. The CDR3 DNA sequence: TGTGCCAGCATCGACCCGCGTCGTTCCTACGAGCAGTACTTC.

This clonotype was found a few times. This rearrangement joins TRBV6-1 to TRBJ1-1, with D perhaps TRBD1 (6 bases). Looked up from germline, CDR1 is MNHNS and CDR2 is SASEGT. Trimming took 2 bases from V and 5 from J, leaving 9 bases between them. This CDR3 is 13 amino acids long. Here the CDR3 reads CASSETGRTEAFF. DNA for the CDR3: TGTGCCAGCAGTGAAACAGGGAGGACTGAAGCTTTCTTT.

This clonotype was seen ten or more times. This chain links TRBV20-1 with TRBJ2-3, with D unclear. Trimming pared 3 bases from V and 1 base from J, leaving 8 bases between. Per germline, CDR1 DFQATT and CDR2 SNEGSKA (reference sequence). The CDR3 length is 13 residues. The CDR3 bases are TGCAGTGCTAGGTCGCCTGGCACAGATACGCAGTATTTT. Its protein product is CSARSPGTDTQYF.

This clonotype was counted many times. V and J are TRBV7-2 and TRBJ2-1; D is uncertain. The CDR3 length is 14 residues. CDR1 is SGHTA, CDR2 FQGNSA, per germline. With 2 bases removed from V and 6 bases from J, the gap between germline ends came to 11 bases. CDR3 sequence (DNA): TGTGCCAGCAGCTTAAGGTTGGTTCCCAATGAGCAGTTCTTC. It specifies CASSLRLVPNEQFF. Full variable domain (remainder filled in from reference TRBV7-2 and TRBJ2-1): GAGVSQSPSNKVTEKGKDVELRCDPISGHTALYWYRQSLGQGLEFLIYFQGNSAPDKSGLPSDRFSAERTGGSVSTLTIQRTQQEDSAVYLCASSLRLVPNEQFFGPGTRLTVL.

This clonotype was observed a single time. Germline is not matched at one junction end, which may reflect a read error. The rearrangement links TRBV29-1 to TRBJ1-5; no definite D call. The CDR3 is made up of 11 amino acids. The germline V gene encodes CDR1 SQVTM and CDR2 ANQGSEA. CDR3 in DNA: TGCAGCGTTGGCCAAAATCAGGCCCAGCATTTT. This codes for CSVGQNQAQHF.

The genes are TRBV4-1 and TRBJ1-5; 8 bases are shared with TRBD1. V was clipped by 2 bases and J by 3 bases; unmatched bases: 6. Germline values: CDR1 MGHRA, CDR2 YSYEKL. The CDR3 runs to 16 residues. CDR3 sequence reads: CASSQSWDRTNQPQHF. The DNA of the CDR3 is TGCGCCAGCAGCCAAAGTTGGGACAGGACCAATCAGCCCCAGCATTTT.